This is a list of T cell receptor beta chains from one sample in a study of blood T cell repertoires in COVID-19. Profiled with immunoSEQ multiplex PCR; TCRdb holds only in-frame clones, not every one. Here the sample spans about 430,000 clones, approximately 91% being singletons. The sample comprised PBMCs or T cells enriched from blood (not recorded which). The source is a woman under 30 who had been exposed to COVID-19. Each CDR3 is given with its conserved first and last residue. Only some rows state a clone size, as once, few, many or a class for expanded clones.

v_call clone_size cdr3_aa
TRBV2 - CASNPGDTGELFF
TRBV6-5 - CASSYSRLASLKTQYF
TRBV5-4 - CASSDKRAVGVTQYF
TRBV7-2 - CASSSEQGDTQYF
TRBV18 once CASSPRGGDQDTQYF
TRBV5-4 - CASGTANTEAFF
TRBV5-1 - CASSSSTGGMTGTEAFF
TRBV5-1 - CASSLLGTSVSNEQFF
TRBV28 - CASEATHNQPQHF
TRBV6-5 - CASSLAGASYEQYF
TRBV6-2/TRBV6-3 - CASSYQPGVGNTEAFF
TRBV30 - CASSQGFSYEQYF
TRBV6-2/TRBV6-3 - CASSYSWRGVNEQYF
TRBV5-4 - CASSLKDSGGQETQYF
TRBV9 - CASSVDLSGPETQYF
TRBV25-1 - CASSDLAGDYEQYF
TRBV7-3 - CASSLIGQGEETQYF
TRBV19 - CASSMANSYEQYF
TRBV18 - CASSPTGGDNQPQHF
TRBV10-2 - CASSDTGTGRYEQYF
TRBV18 - CASSPTAGQGGSPLHF
TRBV7-9 - CASSLGHSYEQYF
TRBV30 - CAWSSGAHQPQHF
TRBV5-1 - CASSLDGQGSNQPQHF
TRBV19 - CASSLLSIGSFTDTQYF
TRBV5-6 - CASSLASWKNRYNEQFF
TRBV11-2 - CASSSRKGFDEKLFF
TRBV6-5 - CASSSYRLQSADTQYF
TRBV11-2 - CASTQGAYGYTF
TRBV6-2/TRBV6-3 - CASSATRGARETQYF
TRBV4-2 few CASSQDGQGGDTIYF
TRBV5-4 - CASSLAGTSGDNEQYF
TRBV27 - CASSPSSGGTYEQYF
TRBV14 - CASSLGIDGAELFF
TRBV9 - CASSVSLAGDTGELFF
TRBV11-2 - CASSPTRDTEAFF
TRBV6-5 - CASSYGTSGSLKTQYF
TRBV28 - CASSRDRGAYGYTF
TRBV28 - CASSRSGFQLGNTIYF
TRBV28 - CASSLGTGNYGYTF
TRBV11-2 - CASSPGQGRDPAGELFF
TRBV7-2 - CASSLVDRVRNTIYF
TRBV3-1/TRBV3-2 - CASSQERGWVTEAFF
TRBV25-1 - CASSSLERSHGYTF
TRBV15 - CATRGAVGYEQYF